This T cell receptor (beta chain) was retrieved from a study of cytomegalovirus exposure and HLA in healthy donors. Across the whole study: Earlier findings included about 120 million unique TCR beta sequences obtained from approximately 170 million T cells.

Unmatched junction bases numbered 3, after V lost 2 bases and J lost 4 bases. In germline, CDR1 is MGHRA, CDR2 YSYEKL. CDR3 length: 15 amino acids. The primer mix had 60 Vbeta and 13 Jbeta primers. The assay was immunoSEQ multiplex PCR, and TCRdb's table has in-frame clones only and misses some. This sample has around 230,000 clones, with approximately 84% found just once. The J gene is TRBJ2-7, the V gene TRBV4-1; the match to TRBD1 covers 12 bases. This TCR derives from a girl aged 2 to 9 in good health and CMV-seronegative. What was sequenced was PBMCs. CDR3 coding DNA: TGCGCCAGCAGCCAAAGGGGACAGGGGGCGTACGAGCAGTACTTC. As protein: CASSQRGQGAYEQYF.